This record concerns one T cell receptor beta chain sequence. What it binds is unknown. TCRdb re-called the 5' RACE reads with MiXCR, one entry per CDR3 protein. The sample lists about 40,000 distinct CDR3 sequences; 30% were seen once. Memory CD4+ T cells were sorted as CD4+CD45RO+CD25- cells. Broader study findings: Greatest tumor Treg TCR overlap was with tumor naive CD4+ cells.

The specimen sequenced was tumor-infiltrating memory CD4+ T cells sorted from the breast tumor. Specified subset: memory CD4+ T cells, CD4+CD45RO+CD25-. The sequence came from a female donor with breast cancer.

CDR3 nucleotide sequence: TGTGCCTTGGAAGGTGGGGAAAGTGAAGCTTTCTTT. Protein: CALEGGESEAFF. The genes are TRBV30 and TRBJ1-1; D gene ambiguous. This CDR3 region has 12 residues. V lost 7 bases and J lost 7, with 16 bases in between. Germline CDR1 GTSNPN, CDR2 SVGIG (reference sequence).